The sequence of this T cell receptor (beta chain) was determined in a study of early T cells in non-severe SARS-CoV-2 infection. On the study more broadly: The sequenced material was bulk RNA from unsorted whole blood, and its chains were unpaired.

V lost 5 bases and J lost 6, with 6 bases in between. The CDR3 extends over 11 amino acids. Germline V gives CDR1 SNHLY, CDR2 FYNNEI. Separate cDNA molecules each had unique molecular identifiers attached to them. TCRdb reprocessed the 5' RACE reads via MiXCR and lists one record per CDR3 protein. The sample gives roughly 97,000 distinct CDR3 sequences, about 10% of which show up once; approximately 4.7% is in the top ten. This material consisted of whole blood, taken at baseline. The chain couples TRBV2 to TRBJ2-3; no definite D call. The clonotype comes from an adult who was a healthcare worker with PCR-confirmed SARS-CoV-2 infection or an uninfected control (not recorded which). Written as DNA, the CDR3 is TGTGCCAGCAGTCGAGAGGATACGCAGTATTTT. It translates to CASSREDTQYF.